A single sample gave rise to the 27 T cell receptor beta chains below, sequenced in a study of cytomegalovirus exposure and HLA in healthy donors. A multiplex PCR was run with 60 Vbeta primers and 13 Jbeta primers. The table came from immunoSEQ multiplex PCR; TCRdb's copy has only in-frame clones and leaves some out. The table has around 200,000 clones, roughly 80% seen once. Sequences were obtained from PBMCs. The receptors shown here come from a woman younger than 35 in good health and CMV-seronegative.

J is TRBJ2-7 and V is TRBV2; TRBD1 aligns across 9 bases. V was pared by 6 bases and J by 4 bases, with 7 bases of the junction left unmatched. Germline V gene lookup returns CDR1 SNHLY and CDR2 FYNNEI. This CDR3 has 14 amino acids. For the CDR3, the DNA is TGTGCCAGCAGCCAACCGGACAGGGGTTACGAGCAGTACTTC. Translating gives CASSQPDRGYEQYF.

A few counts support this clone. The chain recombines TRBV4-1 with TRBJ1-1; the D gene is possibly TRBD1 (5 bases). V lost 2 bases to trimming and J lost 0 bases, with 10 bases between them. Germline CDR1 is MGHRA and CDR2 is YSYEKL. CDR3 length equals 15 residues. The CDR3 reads CASSQPRGVNTEAFF. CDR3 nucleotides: TGCGCCAGCAGCCAACCCCGGGGGGTGAACACTGAAGCTTTCTTT.

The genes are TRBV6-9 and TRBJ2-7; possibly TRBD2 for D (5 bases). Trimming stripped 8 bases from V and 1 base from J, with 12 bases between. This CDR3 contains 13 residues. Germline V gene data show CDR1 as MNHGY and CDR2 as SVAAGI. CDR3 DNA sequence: TGTGCCAGCCCGGGAAATCGTTCCTACGAGCAGTACTTC. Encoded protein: CASPGNRSYEQYF.

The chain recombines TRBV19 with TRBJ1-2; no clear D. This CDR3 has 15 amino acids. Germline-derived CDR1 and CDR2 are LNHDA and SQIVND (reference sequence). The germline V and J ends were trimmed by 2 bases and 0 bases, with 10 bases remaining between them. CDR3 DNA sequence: TGTGCCAGTAGTATATCGGGTCTAGCTAACTATGGCTACACCTTC. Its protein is CASSISGLANYGYTF.

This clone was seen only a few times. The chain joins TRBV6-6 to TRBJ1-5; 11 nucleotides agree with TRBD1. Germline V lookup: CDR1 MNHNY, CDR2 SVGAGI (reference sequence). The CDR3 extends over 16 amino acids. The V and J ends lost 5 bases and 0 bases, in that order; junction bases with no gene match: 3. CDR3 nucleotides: TGTGCCAGCAGTGGACAGGGGGCTCATAGCAATCAGCCCCAGCATTTT. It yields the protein CASSGQGAHSNQPQHF.

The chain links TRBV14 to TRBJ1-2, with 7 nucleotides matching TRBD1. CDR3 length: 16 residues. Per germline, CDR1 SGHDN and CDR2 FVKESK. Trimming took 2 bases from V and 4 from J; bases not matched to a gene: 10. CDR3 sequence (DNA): TGTGCCAGCAGCCAACAACTGACAGGGCAAGGCTATGGCTACACCTTC. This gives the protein CASSQQLTGQGYGYTF.

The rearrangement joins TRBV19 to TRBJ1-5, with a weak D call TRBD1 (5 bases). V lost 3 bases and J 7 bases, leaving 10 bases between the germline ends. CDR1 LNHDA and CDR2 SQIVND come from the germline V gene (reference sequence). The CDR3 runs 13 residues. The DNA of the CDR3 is TGTGCCAGTAGTATCCCCCAGGGACAGCCCCAGCATTTT. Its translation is CASSIPQGQPQHF.

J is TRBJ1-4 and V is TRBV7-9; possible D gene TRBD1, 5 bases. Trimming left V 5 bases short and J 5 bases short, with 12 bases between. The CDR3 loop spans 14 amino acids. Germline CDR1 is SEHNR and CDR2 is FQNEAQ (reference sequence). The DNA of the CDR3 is TGTGCCAGCAGCCCAGGGTACCTAAATGAAAAACTGTTTTTT. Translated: CASSPGYLNEKLFF. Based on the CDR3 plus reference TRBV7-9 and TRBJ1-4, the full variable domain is DTGVSQNPRHKITKRGQNVTFRCDPISEHNRLYWYRQTLGQGPEFLTYFQNEAQLEKSRLLSDRFSAERPKGSFSTLEIQRTEQGDSAMYLCASSPGYLNEKLFFGSGTQLSVL.

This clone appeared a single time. CDR3 coding DNA: TGTGCCAGCAGCCGGGGGGAGGTGAGCAATCAGCCCCAGCATTTT. Its translation is CASSRGEVSNQPQHF. The rearrangement links TRBV7-9 to TRBJ1-5, with TRBD1 as a possible D gene (5 bases). V shed 5 bases and J shed 1 base, with 12 bases lying between them. The CDR3 covers 15 residues. The germline CDR1 and CDR2 sequences are SEHNR and FQNEAQ (reference sequence).

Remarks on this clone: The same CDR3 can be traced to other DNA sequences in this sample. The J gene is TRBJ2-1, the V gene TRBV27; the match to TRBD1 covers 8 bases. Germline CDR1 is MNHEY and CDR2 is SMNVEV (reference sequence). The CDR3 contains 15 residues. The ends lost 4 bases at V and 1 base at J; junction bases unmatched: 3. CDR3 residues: CASSSRTGSYNEQFF. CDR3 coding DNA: TGTGCCAGCAGTTCCCGGACAGGGTCCTACAATGAGCAGTTCTTC.

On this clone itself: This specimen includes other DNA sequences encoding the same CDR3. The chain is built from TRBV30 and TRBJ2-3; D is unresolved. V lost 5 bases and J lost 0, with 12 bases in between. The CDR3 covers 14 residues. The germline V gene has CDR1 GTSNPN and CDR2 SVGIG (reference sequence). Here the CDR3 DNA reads TGTGCCTGGGAGATGGCGACTAGCACAGATACGCAGTATTTT. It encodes CAWEMATSTDTQYF. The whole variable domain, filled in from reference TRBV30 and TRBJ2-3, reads SQTIHQWPATLVQPVGSPLSLECTVEGTSNPNLYWYRQAAGRGLQLLFYSVGIGQISSEVPQNLSASRPQDRQFILSSKKLLLSDSGFYLCAWEMATSTDTQYFGPGTRLTVL.

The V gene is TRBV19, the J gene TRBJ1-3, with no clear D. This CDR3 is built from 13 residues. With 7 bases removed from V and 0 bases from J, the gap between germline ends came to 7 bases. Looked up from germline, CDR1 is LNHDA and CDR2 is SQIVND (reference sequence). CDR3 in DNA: TGTGCCAGTAAGCGGAACTCTGGAAACACCATATATTTT. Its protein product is CASKRNSGNTIYF.

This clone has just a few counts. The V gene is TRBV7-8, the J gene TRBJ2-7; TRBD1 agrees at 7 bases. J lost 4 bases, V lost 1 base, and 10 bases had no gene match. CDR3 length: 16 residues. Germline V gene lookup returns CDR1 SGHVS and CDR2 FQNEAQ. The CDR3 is CASSLEFRDSRYEQYF. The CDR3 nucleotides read TGTGCCAGCAGCTTAGAGTTTCGGGACAGTAGATACGAGCAGTACTTC.

The CDR3 here is CASSPSGQGLNTEAFF. CDR3 bases: TGTGCCAGCTCGCCATCGGGACAGGGATTGAACACTGAAGCTTTCTTT. The chain is built from TRBV18 and TRBJ1-1; 9 bases are shared with TRBD1. This CDR3 comprises 16 residues. With V trimmed by 6 bases and J by 0 bases, 8 bases remained unmatched. Germline assignment: CDR1 KGHSH and CDR2 LQKENI.

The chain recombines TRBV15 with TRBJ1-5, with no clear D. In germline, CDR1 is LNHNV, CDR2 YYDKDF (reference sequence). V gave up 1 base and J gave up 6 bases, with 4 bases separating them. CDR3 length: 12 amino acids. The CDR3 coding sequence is TGTGCCACCAGCAGAGTCGGTCAGCCCCAGCATTTT. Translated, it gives CATSRVGQPQHF.

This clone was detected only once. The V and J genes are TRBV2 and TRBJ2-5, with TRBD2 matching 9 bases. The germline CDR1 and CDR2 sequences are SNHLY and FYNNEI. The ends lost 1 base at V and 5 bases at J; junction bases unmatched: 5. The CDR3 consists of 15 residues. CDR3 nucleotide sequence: TGTGCCAGCAGTGAAGACTCAGCGGGAGGTGAGACCCAGTACTTC. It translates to CASSEDSAGGETQYF.

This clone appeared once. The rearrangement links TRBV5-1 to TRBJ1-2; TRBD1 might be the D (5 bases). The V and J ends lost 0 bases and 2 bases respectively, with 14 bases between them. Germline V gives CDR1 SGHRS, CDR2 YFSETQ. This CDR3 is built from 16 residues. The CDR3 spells CASSLAVVGANYGYTF. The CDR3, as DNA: TGCGCCAGCAGCTTGGCGGTAGTAGGGGCGAACTATGGCTACACCTTC.

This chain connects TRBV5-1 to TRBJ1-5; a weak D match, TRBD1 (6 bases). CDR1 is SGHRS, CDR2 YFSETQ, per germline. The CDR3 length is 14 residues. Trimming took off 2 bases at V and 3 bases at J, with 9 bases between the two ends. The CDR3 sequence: CASSLGQFNQPQHF. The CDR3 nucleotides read TGCGCCAGCAGCTTAGGACAGTTCAATCAGCCCCAGCATTTT.

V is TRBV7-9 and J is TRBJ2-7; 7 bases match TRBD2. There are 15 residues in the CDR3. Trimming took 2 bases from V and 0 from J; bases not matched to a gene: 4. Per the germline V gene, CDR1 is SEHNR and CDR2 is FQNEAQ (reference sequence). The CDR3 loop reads CASSLTRLASYEQYF. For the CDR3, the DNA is TGTGCCAGCAGCTTAACCCGACTAGCCTCCTACGAGCAGTACTTC.

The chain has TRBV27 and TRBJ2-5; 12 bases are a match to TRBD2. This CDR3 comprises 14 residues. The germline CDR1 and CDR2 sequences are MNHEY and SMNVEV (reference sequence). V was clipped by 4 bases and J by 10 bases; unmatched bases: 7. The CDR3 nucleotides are TGTGCCAGCAGTTCTAGCGGGAGGGCCTCGGGCCAGTACTTC. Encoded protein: CASSSSGRASGQYF.

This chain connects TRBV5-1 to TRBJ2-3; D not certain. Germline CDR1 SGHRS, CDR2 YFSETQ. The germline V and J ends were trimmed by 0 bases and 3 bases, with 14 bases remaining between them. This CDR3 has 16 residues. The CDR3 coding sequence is TGCGCCAGCAGCTTGGAACACGGCGAGACTACAGATACGCAGTATTTT. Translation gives CASSLEHGETTDTQYF.

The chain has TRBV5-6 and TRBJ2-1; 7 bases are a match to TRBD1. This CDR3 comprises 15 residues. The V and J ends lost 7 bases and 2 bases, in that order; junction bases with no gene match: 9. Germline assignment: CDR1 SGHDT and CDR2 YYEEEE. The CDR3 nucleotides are TGTGCCAGCTCTTTCCCGGACAGGCCCTACAATGAGCAGTTCTTC. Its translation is CASSFPDRPYNEQFF.

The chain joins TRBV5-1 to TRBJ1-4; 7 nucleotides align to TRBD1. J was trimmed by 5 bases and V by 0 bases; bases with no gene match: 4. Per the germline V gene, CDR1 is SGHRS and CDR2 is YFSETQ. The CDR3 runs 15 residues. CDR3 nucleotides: TGCGCCAGCAGCTTGGGCGGGACAGAAAATGAAAAACTGTTTTTT. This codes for CASSLGGTENEKLFF. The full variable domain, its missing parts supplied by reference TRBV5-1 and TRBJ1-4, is KAGVTQTPRYLIKTRGQQVTLSCSPISGHRSVSWYQQTPGQGLQFLFEYFSETQRNKGNFPGRFSGRQFSNSRSEMNVSTLELGDSALYLCASSLGGTENEKLFFGSGTQLSVL.

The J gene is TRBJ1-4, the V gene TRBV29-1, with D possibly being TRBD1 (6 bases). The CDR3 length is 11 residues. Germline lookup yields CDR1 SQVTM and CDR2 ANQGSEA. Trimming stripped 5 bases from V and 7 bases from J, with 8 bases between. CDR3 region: CSVLTGEKLFF. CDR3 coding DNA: TGCAGCGTTTTGACAGGTGAAAAACTGTTTTTT.

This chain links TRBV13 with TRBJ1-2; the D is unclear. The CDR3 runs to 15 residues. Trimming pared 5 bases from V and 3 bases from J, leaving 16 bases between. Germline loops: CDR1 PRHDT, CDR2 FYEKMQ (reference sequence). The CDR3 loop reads CASSAPLQRHYGYTF. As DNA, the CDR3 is TGTGCCAGCAGCGCCCCATTACAGAGACACTATGGCTACACCTTC.

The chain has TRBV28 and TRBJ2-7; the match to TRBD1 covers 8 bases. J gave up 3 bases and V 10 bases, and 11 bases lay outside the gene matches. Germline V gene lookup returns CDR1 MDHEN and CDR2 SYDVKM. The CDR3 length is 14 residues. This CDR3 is CATNRETGDYEQYF. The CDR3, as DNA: TGTGCCACCAACCGAGAGACAGGGGACTACGAGCAGTACTTC. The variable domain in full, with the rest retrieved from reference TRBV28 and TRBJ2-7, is DVKVTQSSRYLVKRTGEKVFLECVQDMDHENMFWYRQDPGLGLRLIYFSYDVKMKEKGDIPEGYSVSREKKERFSLILESASTNQTSMYLCATNRETGDYEQYFGPGTRLTVT.

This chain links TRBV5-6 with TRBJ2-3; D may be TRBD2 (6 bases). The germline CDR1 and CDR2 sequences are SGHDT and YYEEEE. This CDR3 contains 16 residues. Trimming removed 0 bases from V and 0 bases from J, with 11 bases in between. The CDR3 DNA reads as TGTGCCAGCAGCTTGGTCGGGAGCCCAAGCACAGATACGCAGTATTTT. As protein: CASSLVGSPSTDTQYF.